The rows below give T cell receptor beta chains drawn from one sample of a study of T cell repertoires in cytomegalovirus infection. TCRdb called the reads again in MiXCR, with one record for every CDR3 protein. The table has about 300,000 distinct CDR3 sequences, around 9.6% seen once. Specimen: PBMCs. The receptors come from a human donor in good health (CMV status not recorded). Some clones in this sample may be carry-over from other donors' samples. Both conserved end residues are part of each CDR3. D genes are given only for firm matches. Clone size is shown for a subset of rows, as once, few, many or a class of expanded clone.

d_call j_call v_call clone_size cdr3_aa cdr3_nt
TRBD1 TRBJ1-5 TRBV2 many CASSETGTGAPRPQHF TGTGCCAGCAGTGAAACCGGGACAGGGGCACCGAGGCCCCAGCATTTT
NA TRBJ1-2 TRBV7-6 many CASSLVRGVYGYTF TGTGCCAGCAGCTTAGTCCGGGGGGTCTATGGCTACACCTTC
NA TRBJ2-1 TRBV5-1 many CASSPGQGVGDNEQFF TGCGCCAGCAGCCCGGGCCAAGGGGTAGGGGACAATGAGCAGTTCTTC
NA TRBJ2-3 TRBV18 many CASSKVKGTDTQYF TGTGCCAGCTCAAAAGTAAAGGGAACAGATACGCAGTATTTT
NA TRBJ2-3 TRBV28 many CASSLGWGADTQYF TGTGCCAGCAGTTTAGGCTGGGGAGCAGATACGCAGTATTTT
TRBD2 TRBJ2-1 TRBV19 few CASIKHRSGGSPSSYNEQFF TGTGCCAGTATTAAACACCGGAGCGGGGGGTCACCGAGCTCCTACAATGAGCAGTTCTTC
NA TRBJ1-1 TRBV29-1 many CSVKVREGTEAFF TGCAGCGTTAAGGTTCGGGAGGGCACTGAAGCTTTCTTT
NA TRBJ1-5 TRBV9 NA CASSARPPRGGGQPQHF TGTGCCAGCAGCGCGAGGCCCCCCAGGGGTGGGGGCCAGCCCCAGCATTTT
NA TRBJ2-1 TRBV4-2 many CASGYGEQFF TGTGCCAGCGGATATGGGGAGCAGTTCTTC
NA TRBJ1-3 TRBV7-9 many CASSLGTDLSGNTIYF TGTGCCAGCAGCTTGGGGACGGATCTCTCTGGAAACACCATATATTTT
TRBD1 TRBJ1-6 TRBV28 NA CASSLHPGQGGSPLHF TGTGCCAGCAGTCTACACCCGGGACAGGGGGGTTCACCCCTCCACTTT
NA TRBJ1-5 TRBV6-2/TRBV6-3 few CASSYPPGGSLNQPQHF TGTGCCAGCAGTTACCCCCCTGGAGGTTCCCTCAATCAGCCCCAGCATTTT
TRBD2 TRBJ2-7 TRBV5-4 many CASSLDLGPSSGDEQYF TGTGCCAGCAGCTTGGACCTTGGCCCGTCTAGCGGGGACGAGCAGTACTTC
TRBD1 TRBJ2-3 TRBV2 many CASRYRGLWTDTQYF TGTGCCAGCCGCTACAGGGGATTGTGGACAGATACGCAGTATTTT
NA TRBJ2-7 TRBV12-3/TRBV12-4 many CASSLAGIAYEQYF TGTGCCAGCAGTTTGGCAGGGATCGCCTACGAGCAGTACTTC
NA TRBJ1-4 TRBV28 many CASSPYWTFPFEKLFF TGTGCCAGCAGTCCATACTGGACGTTTCCCTTCGAAAAACTGTTTTTT
NA TRBJ2-1 TRBV24-1 many CATSDLTDYNEQFF TGTGCCACCAGTGATTTAACGGATTACAATGAGCAGTTCTTC
TRBD2 TRBJ2-3 TRBV7-2 many CASSLVWNLGLAEDTQYF TGTGCCAGCAGCTTAGTTTGGAATTTAGGACTAGCGGAAGATACGCAGTATTTT
TRBD2 TRBJ2-5 TRBV18 many CASSLSKVAGETQYF TGTGCCAGCTCACTTTCGAAGGTAGCGGGAGAGACCCAGTACTTC
NA TRBJ2-3 TRBV28 many CASNARVTVSDTQYF TGTGCCAGCAACGCGAGGGTGACTGTATCAGATACGCAGTATTTT
NA TRBJ2-3 TRBV7-2 many CASSYAGTLTDTQYF TGTGCCAGCAGCTATGCAGGGACCCTCACAGATACGCAGTATTTT